This TCR beta chain appears in the sequencing data of a study of blood T cell repertoires in COVID-19. Study-level background: Collection of acute and convalescent COVID-19 samples took place in the United States, Italy and Spain.

The V end was cut by 1 base, the J end by 3 bases, with 10 bases between. This CDR3 comprises 13 residues. CDR1 and CDR2 from the germline V gene are GTSNPN and SVGIG (reference sequence). Assay used: immunoSEQ multiplex PCR; TCRdb lists only in-frame clones, some missing. The sample has roughly 97,000 clones, around 82% seen once. The sequence was collected from a man aged 60-69 years with acute or convalescent COVID-19. The sequenced material came from peripheral blood. The genes are TRBV30 and TRBJ2-7, with TRBD1 as a possible D gene (5 bases). CDR3 in DNA: TGTGCCTGGAGTGCCTGGACAAGCTACGAGCAGTACTTC. It specifies CAWSAWTSYEQYF.